Here is one TCR beta chain with its context. Trimming removed 4 bases from V and 9 bases from J; junction bases left unmatched: 7. Germline lookup yields CDR1 SGHRS and CDR2 YFSETQ. This CDR3 has 13 residues. This specimen belongs to a study of blood T cell repertoires in COVID-19. Study-level background: Material from acute and convalescent COVID-19 was sourced from the United States, Italy and Spain. Nucleic acid was either cDNA or gDNA, and it came from T cells, B-cell-depleted T cells, or PBMCs.

Per the authors' pipeline: Quantification of nucleated cells was approximated via reference gene primer amplification. TCRdb keeps only in-frame clones here, not all; method: immunoSEQ multiplex PCR. The DNA was the basis for D and trimming; V, J and clone size are from that table. Of roughly 80,000 clones in the sample, more than 75% are singletons; the top ten hold 20% to 25%. V and J are TRBV5-1 and TRBJ2-1, with TRBD1 matching 7 bases. Sequencing was done on a sample of peripheral blood. The clonotype comes from a human donor in a cohort sampled during active COVID-19. CDR3 in DNA: TGCGCCAGCAGCCCGAGGGGGCCTGGTGAGCAGTTCTTC. Amino acid sequence: CASSPRGPGEQFF.